The clone carrying this TCR beta chain was detected once. This entry comes from a study of blood T cell repertoires in COVID-19. Turning to the study itself: The analysed material was cDNA or gDNA that came from T cells, B-cell-depleted T cells, or PBMCs.

This CDR3 region has 13 residues. Germline values: CDR1 LGHNA, CDR2 YNFKEQ. V was pared by 6 bases and J by 0 bases, with 9 bases between. Source study methods: Amplifying reference gene primers gave estimates of nucleated cell counts. Data came from immunoSEQ multiplex PCR; TCRdb stores just in-frame clones and leaves some out. D and trimming were read from the DNA, whereas the V and J calls and clone size are those reported in that table. This sample has hundreds of thousands of clones; around 88% occur once, and the top ten carry roughly 14%. This sequence originates from a woman aged 45-65 years with acute COVID-19. Sequencing input: PBMCs or T cells enriched from blood (not recorded which). The chain is built from TRBV4-2 and TRBJ2-7; weak D call: TRBD2 (6 bases). The CDR3 DNA follows: TGTGCCAGCAGTAGCGGTAGCTCCTACGAGCAGTACTTC. Amino acids: CASSSGSSYEQYF.